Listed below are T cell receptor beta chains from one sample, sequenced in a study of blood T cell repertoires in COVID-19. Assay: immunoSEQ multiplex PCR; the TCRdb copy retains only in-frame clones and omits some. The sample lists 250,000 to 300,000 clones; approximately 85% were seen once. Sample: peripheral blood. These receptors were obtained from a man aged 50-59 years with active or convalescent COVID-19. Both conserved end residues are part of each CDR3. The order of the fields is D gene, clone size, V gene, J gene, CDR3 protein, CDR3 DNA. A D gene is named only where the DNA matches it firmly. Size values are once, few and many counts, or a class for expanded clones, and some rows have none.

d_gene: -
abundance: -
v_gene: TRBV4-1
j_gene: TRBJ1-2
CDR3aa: CASSQEETLANYGYTF
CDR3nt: TGCGCCAGCAGCCAAGAGGAGACCCTAGCTAACTATGGCTACACCTTC

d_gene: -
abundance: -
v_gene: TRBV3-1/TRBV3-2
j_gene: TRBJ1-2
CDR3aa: CASSPPGYYGYTF
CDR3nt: TGTGCCAGCAGCCCGCCGGGGTACTATGGCTACACCTTC

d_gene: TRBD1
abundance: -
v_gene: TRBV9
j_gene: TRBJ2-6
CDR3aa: CASSVAGTGFSGANVLTF
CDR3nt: TGTGCCAGCAGCGTAGCCGGGACAGGTTTCTCTGGGGCCAACGTCCTGACTTTC

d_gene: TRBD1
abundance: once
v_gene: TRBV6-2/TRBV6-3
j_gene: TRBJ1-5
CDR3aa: CASSYTGGLENQPQHF
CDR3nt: TGTGCCAGCAGTTACACAGGGGGCTTGGAGAATCAGCCCCAGCATTTT

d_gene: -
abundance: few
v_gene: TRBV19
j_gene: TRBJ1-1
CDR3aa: CASSMGRARIMNTEAFF
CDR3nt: TGTGCCAGTAGTATGGGGAGGGCCAGAATTATGAACACTGAAGCTTTCTTT

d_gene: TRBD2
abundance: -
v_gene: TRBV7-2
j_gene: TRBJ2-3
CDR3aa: CASSLAGLAGADTQYF
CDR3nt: TGTGCCAGCAGCTTAGCTGGACTAGCGGGAGCAGATACGCAGTATTTT

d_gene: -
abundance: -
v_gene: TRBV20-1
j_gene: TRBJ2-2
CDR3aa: CSASPENTGELFF
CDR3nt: TGCAGTGCTAGTCCAGAGAACACCGGGGAGCTGTTTTTT

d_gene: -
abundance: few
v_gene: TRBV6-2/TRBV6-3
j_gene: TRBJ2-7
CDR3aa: CASSYPGVAAYEQYF
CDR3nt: TGTGCCAGCAGTTACCCGGGGGTAGCGGCCTACGAGCAGTACTTC

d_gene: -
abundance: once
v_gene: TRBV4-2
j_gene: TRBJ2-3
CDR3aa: CASSQLVGDTQYF
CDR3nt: TGTGCCAGCAGCCAGCTAGTGGGAGATACGCAGTATTTT

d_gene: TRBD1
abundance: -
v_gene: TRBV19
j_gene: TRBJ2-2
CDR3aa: CASSARQGRSTGELFF
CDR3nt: TGTGCCAGTAGTGCCCGACAGGGGAGGAGCACCGGGGAGCTGTTTTTT

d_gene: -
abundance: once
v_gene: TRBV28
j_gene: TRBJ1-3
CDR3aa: CASRQTGMDTIYF
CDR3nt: TGTGCCAGCAGACAAACAGGGATGGACACCATATATTTT

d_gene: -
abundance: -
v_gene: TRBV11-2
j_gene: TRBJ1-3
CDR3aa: CASSPRGGGGNTIYF
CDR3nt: TGTGCCAGCAGCCCCCGGGGGGGCGGAGGAAACACCATATATTTT

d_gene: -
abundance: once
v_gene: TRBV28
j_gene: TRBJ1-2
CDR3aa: CASSLFSRDHGGYTF
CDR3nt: TGTGCCAGCAGTTTATTTTCCAGGGATCATGGGGGCTACACCTTC

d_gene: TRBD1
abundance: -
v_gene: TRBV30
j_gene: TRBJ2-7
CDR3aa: CAWRLTGTGSYEQYF
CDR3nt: TGTGCCTGGAGGTTAACCGGGACAGGGTCCTACGAGCAGTACTTC

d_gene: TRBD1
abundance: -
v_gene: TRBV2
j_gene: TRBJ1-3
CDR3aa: CASSARQGSYSGNTIYF
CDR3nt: TGTGCCAGCAGCGCAAGACAGGGGTCGTACTCTGGAAACACCATATATTTT

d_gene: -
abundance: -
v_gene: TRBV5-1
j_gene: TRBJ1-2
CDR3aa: CASSLLQGGYGYTF
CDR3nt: TGCGCCAGCAGCTTACTCCAGGGAGGGTACGGCTACACCTTC

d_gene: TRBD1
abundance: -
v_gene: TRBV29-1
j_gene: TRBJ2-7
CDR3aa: CSVAGDRGPVGEQYF
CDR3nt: TGCAGCGTCGCCGGCGACAGGGGGCCCGTGGGAGAGCAGTACTTC

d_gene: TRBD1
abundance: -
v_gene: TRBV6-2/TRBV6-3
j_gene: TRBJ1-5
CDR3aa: CASNPRTGSNQPQHF
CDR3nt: TGTGCCAGCAACCCACGGACAGGGAGCAATCAGCCCCAGCATTTT

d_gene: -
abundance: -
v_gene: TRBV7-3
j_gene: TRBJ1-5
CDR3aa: CASSLGQNQPQHF
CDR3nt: TGTGCCAGTTCACTGGGACAAAATCAGCCCCAGCATTTT

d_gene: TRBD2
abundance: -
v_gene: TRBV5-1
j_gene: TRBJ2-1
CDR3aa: CASGGISGRGTEQFF
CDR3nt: TGCGCCAGTGGAGGAATTAGCGGGAGAGGAACTGAGCAGTTCTTC

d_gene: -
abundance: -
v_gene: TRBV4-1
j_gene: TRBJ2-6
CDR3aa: CASSTGFPSSGANVLTF
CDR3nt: TGCGCCAGCAGCACAGGGTTTCCAAGCTCTGGGGCCAACGTCCTGACTTTC

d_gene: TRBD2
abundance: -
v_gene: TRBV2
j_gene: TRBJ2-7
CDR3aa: CASSDSSGRSYEQYF
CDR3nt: TGTGCCAGCAGTGATTCTAGCGGGAGGTCGTACGAGCAGTACTTC

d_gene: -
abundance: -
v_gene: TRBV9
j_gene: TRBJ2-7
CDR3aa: CASSVEGAPYEQYF
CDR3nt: TGTGCCAGCAGCGTAGAGGGAGCTCCCTACGAGCAGTACTTC

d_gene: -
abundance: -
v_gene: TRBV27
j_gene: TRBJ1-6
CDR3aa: CASSFQASYNSPLHF
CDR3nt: TGTGCCAGCAGTTTCCAGGCCTCCTATAATTCACCCCTCCACTTT

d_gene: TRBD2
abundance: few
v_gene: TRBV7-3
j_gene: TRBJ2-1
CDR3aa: CASSLTGGSNNEQFF
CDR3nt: TGTGCCAGCAGCTTAACCGGCGGGAGTAACAATGAGCAGTTCTTC

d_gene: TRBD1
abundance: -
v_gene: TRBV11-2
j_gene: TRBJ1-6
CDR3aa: CASRGQGISPLHF
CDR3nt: TGTGCCAGCAGGGGACAGGGGATTTCACCCCTCCACTTT

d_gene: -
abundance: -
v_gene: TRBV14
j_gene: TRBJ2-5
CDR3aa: CASSRYLETQYF
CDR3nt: TGTGCCAGCTCACGGTACCTGGAGACCCAGTACTTC

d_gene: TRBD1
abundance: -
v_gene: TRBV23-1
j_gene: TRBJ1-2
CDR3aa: CASSQFPRNRGGNYGYTF
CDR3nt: TGCGCCAGCAGTCAATTTCCCCGAAACAGGGGGGGTAACTATGGCTACACCTTC

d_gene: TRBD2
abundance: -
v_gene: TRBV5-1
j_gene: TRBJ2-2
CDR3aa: CASSLPLAGVPGELFF
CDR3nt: TGCGCCAGCAGCCTTCCGCTAGCGGGAGTTCCCGGGGAGCTGTTTTTT

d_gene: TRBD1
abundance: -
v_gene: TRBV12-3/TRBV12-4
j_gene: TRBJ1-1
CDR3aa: CASRQGPATEAFF
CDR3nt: TGTGCCAGCCGACAGGGGCCGGCCACTGAAGCTTTCTTT

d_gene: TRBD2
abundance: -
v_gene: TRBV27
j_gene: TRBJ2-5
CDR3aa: CASSFRGYPAGEGETQYF
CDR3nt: TGTGCCAGCAGTTTCAGAGGGTATCCAGCGGGAGAGGGAGAGACCCAGTACTTC

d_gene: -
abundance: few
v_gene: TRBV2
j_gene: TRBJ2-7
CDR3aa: CASSEGPGTLGYEQYF
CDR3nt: TGTGCCAGCAGTGAGGGTCCGGGAACCTTGGGCTACGAGCAGTACTTC

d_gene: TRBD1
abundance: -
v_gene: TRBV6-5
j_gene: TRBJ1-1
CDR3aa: CASSLGTGGARAEAFF
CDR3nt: TGTGCCAGCAGTTTGGGGACAGGGGGCGCGAGAGCTGAAGCTTTCTTT

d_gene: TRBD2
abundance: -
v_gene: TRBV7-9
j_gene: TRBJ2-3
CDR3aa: CASSPRGLAGADTQYF
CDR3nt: TGTGCCAGCAGCCCCAGAGGGCTAGCGGGAGCAGATACGCAGTATTTT

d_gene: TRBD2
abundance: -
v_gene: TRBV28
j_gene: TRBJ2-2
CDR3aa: CASSSSGLAATGELFF
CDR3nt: TGTGCCAGCAGTTCATCGGGACTAGCGGCCACCGGGGAGCTGTTTTTT

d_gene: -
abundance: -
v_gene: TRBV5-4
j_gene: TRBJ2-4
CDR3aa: CASSLFRGSGKNIQYF
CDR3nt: TGTGCCAGCAGCTTGTTCAGGGGCTCTGGTAAAAACATTCAGTACTTC

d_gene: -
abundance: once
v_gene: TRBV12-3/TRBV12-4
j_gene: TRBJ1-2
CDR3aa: CASSLDPNRGYTF
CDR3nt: TGTGCCAGCAGTTTAGACCCTAACCGTGGCTACACCTTC

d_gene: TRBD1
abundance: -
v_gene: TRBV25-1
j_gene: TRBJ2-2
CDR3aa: CASRRTGDNTGELFF
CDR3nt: TGTGCCAGCAGACGGACAGGGGATAACACCGGGGAGCTGTTTTTT

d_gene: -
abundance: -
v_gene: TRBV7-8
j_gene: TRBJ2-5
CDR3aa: CASSLRGQKTQYF
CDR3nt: TGTGCCAGCAGCTTGCGGGGGCAAAAGACCCAGTACTTC

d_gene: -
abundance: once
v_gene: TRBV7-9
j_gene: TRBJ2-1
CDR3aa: CASSFPSLARTYNEQFF
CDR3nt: TGTGCCAGCAGCTTCCCTTCGTTAGCGCGAACCTACAATGAGCAGTTCTTC

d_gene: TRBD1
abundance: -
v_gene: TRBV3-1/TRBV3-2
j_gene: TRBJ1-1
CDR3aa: CASSLQGMGTEAFF
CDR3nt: TGTGCCAGCAGCCTACAGGGGATGGGGACTGAAGCTTTCTTT

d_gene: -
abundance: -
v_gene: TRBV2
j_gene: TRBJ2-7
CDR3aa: CASSQGYEQYF
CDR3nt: TGTGCCAGCAGTCAGGGCTACGAGCAGTACTTC

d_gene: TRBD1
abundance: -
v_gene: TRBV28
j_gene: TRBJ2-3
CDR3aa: CASSFRGQSTDTQYF
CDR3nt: TGTGCCAGCAGTTTTAGGGGACAGAGCACAGATACGCAGTATTTT

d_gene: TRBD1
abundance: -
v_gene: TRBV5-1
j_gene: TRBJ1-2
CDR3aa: CASSPTGGDYGYTF
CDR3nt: TGCGCCAGCAGTCCGACAGGGGGCGACTATGGCTACACCTTC

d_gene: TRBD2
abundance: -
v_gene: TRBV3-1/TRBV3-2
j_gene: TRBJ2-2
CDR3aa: CASSHQPGTSGRTGELFF
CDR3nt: TGTGCCAGCAGCCACCAACCTGGGACTAGCGGGAGGACCGGGGAGCTGTTTTTT

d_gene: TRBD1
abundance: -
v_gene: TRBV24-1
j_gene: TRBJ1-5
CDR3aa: CATSGGGQGRHQPQHF
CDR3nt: TGTGCCACCAGTGGGGGGGGACAGGGGAGGCACCAGCCCCAGCATTTT

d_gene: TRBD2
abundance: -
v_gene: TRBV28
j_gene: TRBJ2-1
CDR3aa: CASSETSGYNEQFF
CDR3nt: TGTGCCAGCAGCGAGACTAGCGGGTACAATGAGCAGTTCTTC

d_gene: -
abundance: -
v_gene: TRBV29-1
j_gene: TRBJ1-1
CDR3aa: CSVGGATTEAFF
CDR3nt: TGCAGCGTTGGCGGGGCGACCACTGAAGCTTTCTTT

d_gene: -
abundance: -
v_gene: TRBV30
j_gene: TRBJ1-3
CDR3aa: CAWSGEDKGNTIYF
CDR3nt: TGTGCCTGGAGTGGAGAGGACAAAGGAAACACCATATATTTT

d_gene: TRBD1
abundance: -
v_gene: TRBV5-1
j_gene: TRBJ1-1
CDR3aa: CASGSGTGAEAFF
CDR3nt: TGCGCCAGCGGATCCGGGACAGGGGCTGAAGCTTTCTTT